The entry that follows covers one T cell receptor beta chain sequence. Its cognate antigen is unknown. Method: immunoSEQ multiplex PCR; TCRdb's copy keeps in-frame clones and lacks some. The table includes about 41,000 clones, about 95% detected once. The data belong to a study of graft-versus-host responses after intestinal transplantation. Study summary: Recipients were given multivisceral, liver-intestinal, or isolated intestinal transplants. Induction with anti-thymocyte globulin, then tacrolimus and steroids for three to four years, was given to all recipients. The study, taken as a whole, reports: Recipient marrow contained GvH clones, some of which appeared first in ileum or blood.

Germline CDR1 reads SGHNT; CDR2 reads YENEEA. The length of the CDR3 is 13 residues. The V gene lost 5 bases and the J gene lost 1 base, with 8 bases spanning the gap. The chain combines TRBV11-3 with TRBJ1-1, with D tentatively TRBD1 (5 bases). The receptor was isolated from a human donor who was the organ donor for an intestinal transplant. The source material was unstimulated CD8+ T cells sorted from spleen or lymph node cells, sampled before transplant. CDR3 region: CASSRDPNTEAFF. Here the CDR3 DNA reads TGTGCCAGCAGCCGGGACCCGAACACTGAAGCTTTCTTT.